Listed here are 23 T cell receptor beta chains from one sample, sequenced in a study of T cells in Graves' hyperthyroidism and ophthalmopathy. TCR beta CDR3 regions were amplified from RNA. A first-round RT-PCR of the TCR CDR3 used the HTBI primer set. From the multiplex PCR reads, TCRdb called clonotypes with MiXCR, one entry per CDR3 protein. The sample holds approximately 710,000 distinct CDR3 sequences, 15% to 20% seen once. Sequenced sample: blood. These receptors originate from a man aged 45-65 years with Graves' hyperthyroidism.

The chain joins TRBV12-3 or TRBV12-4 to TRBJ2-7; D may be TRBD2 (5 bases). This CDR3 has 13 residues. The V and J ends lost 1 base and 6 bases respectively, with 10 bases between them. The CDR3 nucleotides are TGTGCCAGCAGTTTAGGTGAGGGTAGCGAGCAGTACTTC. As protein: CASSLGEGSEQYF.

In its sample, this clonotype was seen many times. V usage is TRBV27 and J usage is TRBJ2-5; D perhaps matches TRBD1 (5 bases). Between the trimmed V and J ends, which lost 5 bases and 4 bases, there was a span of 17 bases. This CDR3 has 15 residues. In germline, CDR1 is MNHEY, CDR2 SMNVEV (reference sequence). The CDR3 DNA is TGTGCCAGCAGTCCCTCCCCTCGACAGTTAGAGACCCAGTACTTC. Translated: CASSPSPRQLETQYF.

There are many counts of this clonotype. As DNA, the CDR3 is TGTGCCAGCAGCGTTGGGGGACAGATAAACAATGAGCAGTTCTTC. Its translation: CASSVGGQINNEQFF. The gene calls are TRBV7-3 and TRBJ2-1; TRBD1 matches at 7 bases. Germline V lookup: CDR1 SGHTA, CDR2 FQGTGA. Trimming removed 5 bases from V and 5 bases from J; junction bases left unmatched: 9. The CDR3 totals 15 residues. Full variable domain (remainder filled in from reference TRBV7-3 and TRBJ2-1): GAGVSQTPSNKVTEKGKYVELRCDPISGHTALYWYRQSLGQGPEFLIYFQGTGAADDSGLPNDRFFAVRPEGSVSTLKIQRTERGDSAVYLCASSVGGQINNEQFFGPGTRLTVL.

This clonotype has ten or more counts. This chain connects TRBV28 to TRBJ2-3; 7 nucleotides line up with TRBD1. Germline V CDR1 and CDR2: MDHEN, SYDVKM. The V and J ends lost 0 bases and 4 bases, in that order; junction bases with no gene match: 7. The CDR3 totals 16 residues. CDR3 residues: CASSLWTGPDSDTQYF. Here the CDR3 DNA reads TGTGCCAGCAGTTTATGGACAGGGCCCGATTCAGATACGCAGTATTTT.

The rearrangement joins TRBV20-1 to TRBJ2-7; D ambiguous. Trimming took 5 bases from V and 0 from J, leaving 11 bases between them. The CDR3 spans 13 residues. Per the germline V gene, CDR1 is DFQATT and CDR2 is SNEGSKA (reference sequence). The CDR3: CSAGPASSYEQYF. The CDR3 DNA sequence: TGCAGTGCTGGGCCCGCAAGCTCCTACGAGCAGTACTTC.

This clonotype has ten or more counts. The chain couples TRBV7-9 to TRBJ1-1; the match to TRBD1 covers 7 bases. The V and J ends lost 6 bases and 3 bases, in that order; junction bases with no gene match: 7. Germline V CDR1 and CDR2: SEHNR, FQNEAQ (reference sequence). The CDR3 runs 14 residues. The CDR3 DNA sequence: TGTGCCAGCAGGCCTGCGGGACAGTACACTGAAGCTTTCTTT. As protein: CASRPAGQYTEAFF.

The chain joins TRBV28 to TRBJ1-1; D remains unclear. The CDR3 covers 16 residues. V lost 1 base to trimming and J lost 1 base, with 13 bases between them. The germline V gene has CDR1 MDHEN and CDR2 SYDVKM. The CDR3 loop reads CASSLFRVTTNTEAFF. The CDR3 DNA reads TGTGCCAGCAGTTTATTTAGGGTGACGACGAACACTGAAGCTTTCTTT.

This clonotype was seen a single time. Here the CDR3 reads CASSLGFGRDETQYF. The CDR3 bases are TGTGCCAGCAGCTTAGGGTTCGGGAGGGATGAGACCCAGTACTTC. This chain links TRBV7-2 with TRBJ2-5, with TRBD2 matching 8 bases. The CDR3 length is 15 residues. Trimming cost V 1 base and J 5 bases; bases outside gene matches: 6. Germline assignment: CDR1 SGHTA and CDR2 FQGNSA.

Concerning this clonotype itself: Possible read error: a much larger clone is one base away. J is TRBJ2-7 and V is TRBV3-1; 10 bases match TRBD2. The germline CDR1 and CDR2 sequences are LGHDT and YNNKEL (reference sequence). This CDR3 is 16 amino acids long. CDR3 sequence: CASSQDALAGAREQDF. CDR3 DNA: TGTGCCAGCAGCCAAGATGCTCTAGCGGGAGCGCGCGAGCAGGACTTC.

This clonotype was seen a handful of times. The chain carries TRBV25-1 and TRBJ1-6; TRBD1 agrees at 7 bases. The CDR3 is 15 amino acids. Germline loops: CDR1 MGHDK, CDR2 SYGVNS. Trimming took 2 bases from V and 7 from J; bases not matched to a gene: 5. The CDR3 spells CASSEMVRGNSPLHF. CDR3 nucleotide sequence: TGTGCCAGCAGTGAAATGGTCAGGGGGAATTCACCCCTCCACTTT.

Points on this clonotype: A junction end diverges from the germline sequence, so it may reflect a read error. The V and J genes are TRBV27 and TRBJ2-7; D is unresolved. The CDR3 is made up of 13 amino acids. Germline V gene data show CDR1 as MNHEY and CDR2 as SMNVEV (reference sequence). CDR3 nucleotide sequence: TGTGCCACCAGTTTGGGCATTTCCTACGAGCAGTACTTC. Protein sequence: CATSLGISYEQYF.

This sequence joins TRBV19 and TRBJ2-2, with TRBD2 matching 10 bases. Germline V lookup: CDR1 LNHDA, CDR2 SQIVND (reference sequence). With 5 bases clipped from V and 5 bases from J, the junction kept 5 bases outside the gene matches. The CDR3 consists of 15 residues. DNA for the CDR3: TGTGCCAGTAGTCGGGCTAGCGGGAGTACCGGGGAGCTGTTTTTT. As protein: CASSRASGSTGELFF.

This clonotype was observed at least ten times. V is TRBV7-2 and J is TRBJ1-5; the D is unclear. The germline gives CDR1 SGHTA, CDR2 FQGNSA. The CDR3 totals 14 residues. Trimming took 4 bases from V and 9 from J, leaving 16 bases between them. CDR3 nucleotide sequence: TGTGCCAGCAGCTCTAATTCCGGTTCGGGGCCCCAGCATTTT. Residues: CASSSNSGSGPQHF.

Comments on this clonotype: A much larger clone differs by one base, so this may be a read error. The CDR3 coding sequence is TGTGCCAGTAGTAGAGCAGGGCGGGACACTGTAGCTTTCTTT. This codes for CASSRAGRDTVAFF. The rearrangement uses TRBV19 and TRBJ1-1; perhaps TRBD1 as D (6 bases). CDR1 is LNHDA and CDR2 is SQIVND in the germline V gene (reference sequence). The CDR3 has 14 amino acids.

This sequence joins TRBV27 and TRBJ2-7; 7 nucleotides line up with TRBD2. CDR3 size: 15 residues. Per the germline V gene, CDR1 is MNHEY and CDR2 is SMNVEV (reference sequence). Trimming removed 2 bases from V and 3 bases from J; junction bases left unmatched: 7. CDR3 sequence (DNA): TGTGCCAGCAGTTTACGAGGCGGGAGCATCTACGAGCAGTACTTC. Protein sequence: CASSLRGGSIYEQYF.

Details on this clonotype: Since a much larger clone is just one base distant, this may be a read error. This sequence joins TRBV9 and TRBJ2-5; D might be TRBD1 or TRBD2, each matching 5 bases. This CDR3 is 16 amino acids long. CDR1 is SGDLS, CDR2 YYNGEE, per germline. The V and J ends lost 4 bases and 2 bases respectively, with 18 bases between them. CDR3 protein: CASSPRMGREQETQYF. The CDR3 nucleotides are TGTGCCAGCAGCCCTCGAATGGGCAGGGAGCAAGAGACCCAGTACTTC.

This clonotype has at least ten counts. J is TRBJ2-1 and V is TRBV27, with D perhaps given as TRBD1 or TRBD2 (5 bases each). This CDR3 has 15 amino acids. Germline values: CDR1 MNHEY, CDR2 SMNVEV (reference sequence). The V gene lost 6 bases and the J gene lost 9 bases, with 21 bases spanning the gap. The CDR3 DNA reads TGTGCCAGCAGCCCGGGACCGGGACCTCATAGTGAGCAGTTCTTC. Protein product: CASSPGPGPHSEQFF.

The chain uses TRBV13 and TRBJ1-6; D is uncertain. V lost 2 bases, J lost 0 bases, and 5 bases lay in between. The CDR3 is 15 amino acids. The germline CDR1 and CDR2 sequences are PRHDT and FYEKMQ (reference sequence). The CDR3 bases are TGTGCCAGCAGCTTAATGAGCTCCTATAATTCACCCCTCCACTTT. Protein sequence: CASSLMSSYNSPLHF.

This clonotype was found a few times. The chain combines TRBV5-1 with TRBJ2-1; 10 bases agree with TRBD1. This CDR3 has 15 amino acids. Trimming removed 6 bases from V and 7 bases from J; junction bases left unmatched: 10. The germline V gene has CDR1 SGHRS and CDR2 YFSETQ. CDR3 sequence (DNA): TGCGCCAGCAAACCGTCATGGGGACAGGGGAATGAGCAGTTCTTC. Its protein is CASKPSWGQGNEQFF.

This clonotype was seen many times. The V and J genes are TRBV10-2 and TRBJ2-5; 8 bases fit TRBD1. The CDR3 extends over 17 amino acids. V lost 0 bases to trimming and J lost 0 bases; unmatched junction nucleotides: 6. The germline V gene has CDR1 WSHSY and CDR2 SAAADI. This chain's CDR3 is CASSESTGVSYQETQYF. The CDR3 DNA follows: TGCGCCAGCAGTGAGTCGACAGGGGTATCGTACCAAGAGACCCAGTACTTC.

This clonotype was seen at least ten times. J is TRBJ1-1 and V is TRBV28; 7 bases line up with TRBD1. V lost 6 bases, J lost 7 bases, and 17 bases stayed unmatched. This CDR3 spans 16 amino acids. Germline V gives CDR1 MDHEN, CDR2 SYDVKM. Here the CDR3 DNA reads TGTGCCAGCAGCCTCGAAGGGCCGGCAGGGGGTAATGAAGCTTTCTTT. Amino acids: CASSLEGPAGGNEAFF.

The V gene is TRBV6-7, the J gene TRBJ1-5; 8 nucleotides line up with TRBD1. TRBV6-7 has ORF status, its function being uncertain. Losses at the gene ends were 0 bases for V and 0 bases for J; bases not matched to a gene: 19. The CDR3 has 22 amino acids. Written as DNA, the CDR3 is TGTGCCAGCAGTTACTCGAAACCGGACAGGGATCAGGTGGGGTATAGCAATCAGCCCCAGCATTTT. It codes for CASSYSKPDRDQVGYSNQPQHF.

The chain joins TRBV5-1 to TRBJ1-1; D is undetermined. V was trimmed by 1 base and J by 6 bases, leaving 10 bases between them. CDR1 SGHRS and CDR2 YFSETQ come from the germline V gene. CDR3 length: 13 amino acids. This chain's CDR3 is CASSLLNDAEAFF. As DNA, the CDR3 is TGCGCCAGCAGCTTGTTGAATGACGCTGAAGCTTTCTTT.